A single sample gave rise to the 15 T cell receptor beta chains below, sequenced in a study of human T cells and chemical hapten exposure (dated by TCRdb to the early 2020s). Receptors were amplified or captured by RACE. Reads for this sample came from a NextSeq 500. TCRdb reran the public reads through fastp at Q25 and MiXCR, keeping productive beta chains. Merged by CDR3 protein, the rows form single entries marked with the most common genes and DNA. For this sample the table gives about 140,000 distinct CDR3 sequences, of which about 10% were detected only once. 1.1% to 1.5% of the sample comes from the top ten. The time point label on this specimen signifies: patch test 2, 6 weeks after DPC sensitization. The treatment or condition label here, explained by the study, means: therapeutic diphenylcyclopropenone sensitization with weekly scalp DPC. The material was whole blood, obtained in connection with sensitization to the hapten diphenylcyclopropenone (DPC). The receptor source for this set is a woman aged 50 to 60 with alopecia areata. Some clones in this sample may be carry-over from other donors' samples.

Many counts were recorded for this clonotype. CDR3 nucleotide sequence: TGTGCCTCCCAAGGGACAGGGGGGTACACCGGGGAGCTGTTTTTT. It codes for CASQGTGGYTGELFF. The chain uses TRBV27 and TRBJ2-2, with 11 nucleotides matching TRBD1. Trimming cost V 11 bases and J 3 bases; bases outside gene matches: 8. The CDR3 sequence is 15 residues long. Germline CDR1 MNHEY, CDR2 SMNVEV (reference sequence).

This clonotype has only a few counts. This sequence joins TRBV2 and TRBJ1-6; D is undetermined. Germline values: CDR1 SNHLY, CDR2 FYNNEI. The CDR3 contains 15 residues. V lost 7 bases and J 7 bases, leaving 17 bases between the germline ends. CDR3 sequence (DNA): TGTGCCAGCACCCGAGACATGGCGGGAAATTCACCCCTCCACTTT. Translation gives CASTRDMAGNSPLHF.

This clonotype was seen at least ten times. The chain has TRBV27 and TRBJ1-3; possibly TRBD1 for D (5 bases). V lost 5 bases and J 4 bases, leaving 15 bases between the germline ends. This CDR3 is built from 15 residues. CDR1 and CDR2 (germline): MNHEY, SMNVEV (reference sequence). The CDR3: CASSLSRGRGNTIYF. In DNA form, the CDR3 reads TGTGCCAGCAGTCTCTCAAGGGGCCGAGGAAACACCATATATTTT.

The V gene is TRBV29-1, the J gene TRBJ2-1; the D is unclear. CDR1 is SQVTM and CDR2 is ANQGSEA in the germline V gene. CDR3 length equals 12 residues. Trimming cost V 4 bases and J 6 bases, with 10 bases left between them. The chain's CDR3 is CSVVIGINEQFF. The CDR3 DNA follows: TGCAGCGTTGTGATAGGAATCAATGAGCAGTTCTTC.

The V and J genes are TRBV4-3 and TRBJ2-5; a weak D match, TRBD1 (5 bases). The V and J ends lost 0 bases and 5 bases respectively, with 19 bases between them. CDR3 size: 17 residues. The germline CDR1 and CDR2 sequences are LGHNA and YSLEER. The CDR3 nucleotides read TGCGCCAGCAGCCAAGATCTAGGGCGTGGGGCTGGCGAGACCCAGTACTTC. It specifies CASSQDLGRGAGETQYF.

The V and J genes are TRBV23-1 and TRBJ2-2; D is uncertain. TRBV23-1 is identified as an open reading frame with a role that is uncertain. There are 16 residues in the CDR3. V shed 2 bases and J shed 0 bases, with 10 bases lying between them. CDR3 sequence (DNA): TGCGCCAGCAGTCAAGTCGCAGGAACGAACACCGGGGAGCTGTTTTTT. Protein sequence: CASSQVAGTNTGELFF.

V usage is TRBV5-1 and J usage is TRBJ2-1; D uncertain. V dropped 0 bases and J dropped 0 bases, with 10 bases sitting between them. This CDR3 comprises 16 residues. Germline assignment: CDR1 SGHRS and CDR2 YFSETQ. CDR3 amino acids: CASSLVGDSSYNEQFF. In DNA, the CDR3 is TGCGCCAGCAGCTTGGTCGGCGATTCCTCCTACAATGAGCAGTTCTTC.

The V gene is TRBV30, the J gene TRBJ2-3; D possibly uses TRBD1 or TRBD2 (5 bases each). Between the trimmed V and J ends, which lost 8 bases and 3 bases, there was a span of 18 bases. This CDR3 has 14 residues. CDR1 is GTSNPN and CDR2 is SVGIG in the germline V gene (reference sequence). The CDR3 region is CAASGTGRTDTQYF. The DNA for the CDR3 is TGTGCCGCATCCGGGACCGGGCGGACAGATACGCAGTATTTT.

The chain has TRBV19 and TRBJ2-5; the D is unclear. With 7 bases removed from V and 4 bases from J, the gap between germline ends came to 13 bases. Germline CDR1 is LNHDA and CDR2 is SQIVND (reference sequence). The CDR3 loop spans 13 amino acids. CDR3 in DNA: TGTGCCAGTACCCCAAGGGTTGGAGAGACCCAGTACTTC. This gives the protein CASTPRVGETQYF. The entire variable domain, with the rest obtained from reference TRBV19 and TRBJ2-5, is as follows: DGGITQSPKYLFRKEGQNVTLSCEQNLNHDAMYWYRQDPGQGLRLIYYSQIVNDFQKGDIAEGYSVSREKKESFPLTVTSAQKNPTAFYLCASTPRVGETQYFGPGTRLLVL.

In its sample, this clonotype was seen a few times. The junction shows a germline mismatch at one end, possibly a read error. The chain has TRBV7-7 and TRBJ2-7; D call uncertain. Per the germline V gene, CDR1 is SSHAT and CDR2 is FNYEAQ (reference sequence). The length of the CDR3 is 13 residues. The CDR3 reads CASSLDRVSEQYF. In DNA form, the CDR3 reads TGTGCTAGCAGCTTAGATCGGGTTAGCGAGCAGTACTTC.

This clonotype turned up a few times. The chain couples TRBV20-1 to TRBJ2-7; D is perhaps TRBD1 (5 bases). Germline assignment: CDR1 DFQATT and CDR2 SNEGSKA (reference sequence). This CDR3 has 11 residues. Trimming cost V 6 bases and J 3 bases, with 9 bases left between them. The CDR3 spells CSADSSYEQYF. The DNA of the CDR3 is TGCAGTGCCGACAGCAGCTACGAGCAGTACTTC.

This chain joins TRBV20-1 and TRBJ2-3; TRBD2 matches 10 bases. The J segment lost 2 bases and the V segment lost 3 bases, leaving 20 bases of the junction unmatched. Germline V gene data show CDR1 as DFQATT and CDR2 as SNEGSKA (reference sequence). The CDR3 runs to 20 residues. The CDR3 sequence: CSARASGTSDPRDPTDTQYF. The CDR3 DNA reads as TGCAGTGCTAGGGCCTCCGGGACTAGCGATCCCCGGGACCCCACAGATACGCAGTATTTT.

The CDR3 nucleotides read TGCAGTGCCCCGAGGACAGGGGGCTACGAGCAGTACTTC. Translation gives CSAPRTGGYEQYF. The J gene is TRBJ2-7, the V gene TRBV20-1; 10 nucleotides match TRBD1. V shed 6 bases, J shed 3 bases, and the junction held 5 bases outside the gene matches. The CDR3 is made up of 13 amino acids. Germline V lookup: CDR1 DFQATT, CDR2 SNEGSKA (reference sequence).

This clonotype was observed many times. The rearrangement uses TRBV18 and TRBJ2-3; 11 bases are a match to TRBD2. V was pared by 6 bases and J by 2 bases, with 4 bases of the junction left unmatched. CDR1 and CDR2 (germline): KGHSH, LQKENI. CDR3 size: 15 residues. The DNA of the CDR3 is TGTGCCAGCTCTTCGACTAGCGGGATCACAGATACGCAGTATTTT. Its protein is CASSSTSGITDTQYF.

This clonotype was counted only a few times. The chain recombines TRBV13 with TRBJ1-4; weak D call: TRBD1 (5 bases). Trimming removed 1 base at V and 5 bases at J, with 14 bases between. Germline-derived CDR1 and CDR2 are PRHDT and FYEKMQ (reference sequence). The CDR3 contains 16 residues. The DNA for the CDR3 is TGTGCCAGCAGCTTAGTAGGGATCGGGGCAAATGAAAAACTGTTTTTT. Translated, it gives CASSLVGIGANEKLFF.